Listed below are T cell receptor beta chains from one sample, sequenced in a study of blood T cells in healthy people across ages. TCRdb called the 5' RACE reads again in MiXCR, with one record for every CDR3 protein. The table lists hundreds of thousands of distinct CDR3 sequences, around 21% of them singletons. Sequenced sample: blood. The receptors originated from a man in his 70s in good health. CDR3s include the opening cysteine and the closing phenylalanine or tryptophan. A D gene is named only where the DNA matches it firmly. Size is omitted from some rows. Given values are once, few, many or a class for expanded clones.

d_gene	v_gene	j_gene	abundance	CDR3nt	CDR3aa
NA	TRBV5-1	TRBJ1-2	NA	TGCGCCAGCAGCTGGGACGTGAACTATGGCTACACCTTC	CASSWDVNYGYTF
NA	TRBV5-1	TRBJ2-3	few	TGTGCCAGCAGTTTCCTTGGACAGAGCACAGATACGCAGTATTTT	CASSFLGQSTDTQYF
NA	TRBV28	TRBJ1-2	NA	TGTGCCAGCAGTCAAAAGCGTGGCTACACCTTC	CASSQKRGYTF
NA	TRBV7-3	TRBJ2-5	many	TGTGCCAGCAGCTTTCTACCCGGGTCTCTGGAGACCCAGTACTTC	CASSFLPGSLETQYF
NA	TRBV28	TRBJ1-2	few	TGTACCAGCAGTTTGGGGACGGACGGAGGCTACACCTTC	CTSSLGTDGGYTF
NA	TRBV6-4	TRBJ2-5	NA	TGTGCCAGCAGCAACAGGGCGGGGGAGACCCAGTACTTC	CASSNRAGETQYF
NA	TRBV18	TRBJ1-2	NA	TGTGCCAGCTCGCGATCAGGGGACTACACCTTC	CASSRSGDYTF
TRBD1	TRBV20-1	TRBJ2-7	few	TGCAGTGCAACGACAGGGGCGGCCTACGAGCAGTACTTC	CSATTGAAYEQYF
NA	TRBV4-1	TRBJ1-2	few	TGCGCCAGCAGCCAAGAACGACACGGGCCAGGATATGGCTACACCTTC	CASSQERHGPGYGYTF
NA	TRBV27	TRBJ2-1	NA	TGTGCCAGCAGTTTATCAGTGGGTCAGCTAGGGGTAAATGAGCAGTTCTTC	CASSLSVGQLGVNEQFF
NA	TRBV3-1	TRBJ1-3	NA	TGTGCTAGCAGCCAGCGTGCTGGAAACACCATATATTTT	CASSQRAGNTIYF
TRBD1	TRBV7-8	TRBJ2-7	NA	TGTGCCAGCAGCTTAATGGGACAGGGGCCCTACGAGCAGTACTTC	CASSLMGQGPYEQYF
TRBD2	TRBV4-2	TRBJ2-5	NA	TGTGCCAGCAGCCAAACGGGAGGGCTGGAGACCCAGTACTTC	CASSQTGGLETQYF
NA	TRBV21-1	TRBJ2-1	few	TGTGCCAGCAGACTATCTCGGATGGATGGGCGGAACTACAATGAGCAGTTCTTC	CASRLSRMDGRNYNEQFF
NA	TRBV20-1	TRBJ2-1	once	TGCAGTGCTACGTATCTTCGGGGGAGAACCTACAATGAGCAGTTCTTC	CSATYLRGRTYNEQFF
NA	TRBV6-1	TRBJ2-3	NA	TGTGCCAGCAGTGAAGCTAGGAAGTTTACAGATACGCAGTATTTT	CASSEARKFTDTQYF
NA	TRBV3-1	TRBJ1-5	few	TGTGCCAGCAGCCAAGATGGGGGCAATCAGCCCCAGCATTTT	CASSQDGGNQPQHF
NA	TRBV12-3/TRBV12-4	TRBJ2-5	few	TGTGCCAGCAGTTTTACCAGGGGGGGCATCCTCCAGCAGTACTTC	CASSFTRGGILQQYF
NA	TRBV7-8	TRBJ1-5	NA	TGTGCCAGCAGCCTGGTAGACCGCAATCAGCCCCAGCATTTT	CASSLVDRNQPQHF
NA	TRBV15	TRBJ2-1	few	TGTGCCACCAGCAGAGGAAATAGTAGGTACAACAATGAGCAGTTCTTC	CATSRGNSRYNNEQFF
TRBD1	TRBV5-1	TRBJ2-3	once	TGCGCCAGCAGCTTGGGACAGGGATGGGATACGCAGTATTTT	CASSLGQGWDTQYF